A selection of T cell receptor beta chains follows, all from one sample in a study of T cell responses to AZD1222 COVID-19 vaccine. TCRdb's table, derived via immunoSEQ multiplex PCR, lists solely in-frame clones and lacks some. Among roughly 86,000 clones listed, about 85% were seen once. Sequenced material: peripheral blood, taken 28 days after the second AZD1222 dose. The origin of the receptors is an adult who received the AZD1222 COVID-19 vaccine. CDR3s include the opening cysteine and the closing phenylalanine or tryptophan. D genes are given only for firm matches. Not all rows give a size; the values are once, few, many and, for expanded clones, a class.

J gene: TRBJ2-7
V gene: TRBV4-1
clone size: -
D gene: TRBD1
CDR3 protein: CASSQEGTGAAWRYEQYF
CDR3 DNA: TGCGCCAGCAGCCAAGAAGGGACAGGGGCCGCCTGGAGGTACGAGCAGTACTTC

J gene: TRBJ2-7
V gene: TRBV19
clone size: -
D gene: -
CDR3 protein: CASRSAGDYEQYF
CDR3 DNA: TGTGCCAGTAGGTCGGCGGGTGACTACGAGCAGTACTTC

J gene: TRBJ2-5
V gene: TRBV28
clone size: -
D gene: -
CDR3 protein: CASSLYRGRETQYF
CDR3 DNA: TGTGCCAGCAGTTTATATAGGGGAAGAGAGACCCAGTACTTC

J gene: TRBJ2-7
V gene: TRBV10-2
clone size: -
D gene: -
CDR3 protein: CASRKNSASRGQYF
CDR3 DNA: TGCGCCAGCAGGAAGAATAGCGCCTCACGCGGGCAGTACTTC

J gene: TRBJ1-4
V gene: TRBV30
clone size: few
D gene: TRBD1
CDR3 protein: CAWIPPGTENEKLFF
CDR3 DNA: TGTGCCTGGATTCCGCCCGGGACAGAAAATGAAAAACTGTTTTTT

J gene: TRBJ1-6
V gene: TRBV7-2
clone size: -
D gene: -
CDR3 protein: CASSPLGRGNSPLHF
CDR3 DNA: TGTGCCAGCAGCCCCCTGGGGCGGGGGAATTCACCCCTCCACTTT

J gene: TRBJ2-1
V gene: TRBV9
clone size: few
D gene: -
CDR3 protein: CASSVVAGTYNEQFF
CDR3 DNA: TGTGCCAGCAGCGTAGTGGCTGGAACCTACAATGAGCAGTTCTTC

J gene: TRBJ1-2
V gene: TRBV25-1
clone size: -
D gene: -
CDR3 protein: CASSTHNQGGYTF
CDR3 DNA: TGTGCCAGCAGTACCCATAATCAGGGAGGCTACACCTTC

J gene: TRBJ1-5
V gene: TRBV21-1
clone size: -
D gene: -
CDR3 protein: CASSTNQEDTNQPQHF
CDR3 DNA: TGTGCCAGCAGCACAAACCAGGAAGACACAAATCAGCCCCAGCATTTT

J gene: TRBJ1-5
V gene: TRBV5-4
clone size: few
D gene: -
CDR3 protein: CASRYWGSNQPQHF
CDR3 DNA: TGTGCCAGCAGATACTGGGGTAGCAATCAGCCCCAGCATTTT